One and the same sample provided the 9 T cell receptor beta chains below, sequenced in a study of cytomegalovirus exposure and HLA in healthy donors. The method was immunoSEQ multiplex PCR; TCRdb's version includes in-frame clones alone and lacks a portion of them. The sample lists approximately 160,000 clones; 84% were seen once. The sample consisted of PBMCs. The source is a young man in good health and CMV-seropositive.

V is TRBV5-1 and J is TRBJ2-2; 9 nucleotides align to TRBD1. V was pared by 9 bases and J by 3 bases, with 3 bases of the junction left unmatched. In germline, CDR1 is SGHRS, CDR2 YFSETQ. CDR3 size: 13 residues. This CDR3 is CANRQGDTGELFF. The CDR3 nucleotides read TGCGCCAACCGACAGGGGGACACCGGGGAGCTGTTTTTT.

V is TRBV6-5 and J is TRBJ2-3, with 7 bases fitting TRBD2. Trimming took 0 bases from V and 5 from J; bases not matched to a gene: 8. Looked up from germline, CDR1 is MNHEY and CDR2 is SVGAGI. This CDR3 has 16 amino acids. Written as DNA, the CDR3 is TGTGCCAGCAGTTACTCGAGAATCTCGGGGGGAGATACGCAGTATTTT. Translation gives CASSYSRISGGDTQYF.

The V call is TRBV5-1, the J call TRBJ2-1; D is unclear. CDR1 and CDR2 from the germline V gene are SGHRS and YFSETQ. V was clipped by 1 base and J by 2 bases, with 10 bases between them. CDR3 size: 15 residues. The chain's CDR3 is CASSLFATTYNEQFF. In DNA, the CDR3 is TGCGCCAGCAGCTTGTTTGCTACCACCTACAATGAGCAGTTCTTC.

The chain couples TRBV29-1 to TRBJ2-7, with D possibly being TRBD1 (5 bases). Germline V gene sequence: CDR1 SQVTM, CDR2 ANQGSEA. The CDR3 sequence is 13 residues long. V was shortened by 3 bases and J by 5 bases, with 14 bases between the two germline ends. CDR3 protein: CSVDDHQGNEQYF. CDR3 bases: TGCAGCGTTGATGATCATCAGGGCAACGAGCAGTACTTC.

The CDR3 sequence: CASSFNGGQETQYF. CDR3 DNA: TGTGCCAGCAGCTTTAACGGGGGGCAAGAGACCCAGTACTTC. This chain joins TRBV7-2 and TRBJ2-5; 7 positions match TRBD2. Trimming cost V 3 bases and J 2 bases; bases outside gene matches: 3. The CDR3 totals 14 residues. Germline CDR1 SGHTA, CDR2 FQGNSA.

This rearrangement joins TRBV27 to TRBJ1-5; 7 positions match TRBD1. Germline values: CDR1 MNHEY, CDR2 SMNVEV (reference sequence). The junction had 7 bases not matched to a gene; V was cut back by 4 bases and J by 4 bases. The CDR3 has 15 residues. Written as DNA, the CDR3 is TGTGCCAGCAGTTGGACGGGACAGTTAAATCAGCCCCAGCATTTT. Its protein is CASSWTGQLNQPQHF.

This sequence joins TRBV7-6 and TRBJ1-5; D is possibly TRBD1 (6 bases). Germline V CDR1 and CDR2: SGHVS, FNYEAQ. The CDR3 runs to 17 residues. Trimming removed 5 bases from V and 3 bases from J, with 20 bases in between. CDR3 sequence: CASSPEGAGVNNQPQHF. The CDR3, as DNA: TGTGCCAGCAGCCCCGAAGGGGCAGGGGTGAACAATCAGCCCCAGCATTTT.

The CDR3 reads CASSSLRDTEAFF. The CDR3 region has the DNA TGTGCCAGCAGCTCCCTCCGGGACACTGAAGCTTTCTTT. The chain has TRBV7-2 and TRBJ1-1, with D unresolved. CDR1 is SGHTA and CDR2 is FQGNSA in the germline V gene. The CDR3 is 13 residues long. The V end was cut by 4 bases, the J end by 3 bases, with 9 bases between.

The chain recombines TRBV30 with TRBJ2-1; unclear D gene. The CDR3 extends over 13 amino acids. The V and J ends lost 2 bases and 5 bases respectively, with 10 bases between them. Germline V gene sequence: CDR1 GTSNPN, CDR2 SVGIG (reference sequence). This CDR3 is CAWSSRLDNEQFF. Here the CDR3 DNA reads TGTGCCTGGAGTTCCCGACTTGACAATGAGCAGTTCTTC.